What follows are 22 T cell receptor beta chains derived from one specimen sequenced in a study of beta chain features in type 1 diabetes. General study findings and limits: Type 1 diabetes patients had moderately but significantly shorter TCRB CDR3s in all four CD4+ subsets.

Reverse transcription of all isolated RNA meant that expressed TCRB transcripts were sequenced. Only in-frame clones appear in the TCRdb table, and some are missing; sequencing was by immunoSEQ multiplex PCR. The repertoire has some 270,000 clones, roughly a tenth of them found once; the top ten carry around 0.018%. Their recognized antigens are unknown. Sequenced sample: naive CD4+ T cells from blood. These receptor sequences come from a young man with type 1 diabetes.

The table lists this clone with a few counts. The genes are TRBV29-1 and TRBJ1-1; D is undetermined. The V gene's germline CDR1 is SQVTM and CDR2 ANQGSEA. The V gene lost 6 bases and the J gene lost 0 bases, with 5 bases spanning the gap. CDR3 length: 11 amino acids. The CDR3 bases are TGCAGCGTCCGTCTGAACACTGAAGCTTTCTTT. Translated, it gives CSVRLNTEAFF.

A few counts support this clone. The chain combines TRBV20-1 with TRBJ1-1; D ambiguous. Germline CDR1 is DFQATT and CDR2 is SNEGSKA (reference sequence). With 3 bases removed from V and 8 bases from J, the gap between germline ends came to 10 bases. The CDR3 sequence is 11 residues long. The CDR3 sequence is CSASNYPEAFF. CDR3 nucleotide sequence: TGCAGTGCTAGTAACTATCCAGAAGCTTTCTTT.

This clone was found a few times. The rearrangement uses TRBV5-1 and TRBJ2-2; 10 positions agree with TRBD2. CDR3 size: 16 residues. Germline V gene lookup returns CDR1 SGHRS and CDR2 YFSETQ. The J segment lost 4 bases and the V segment lost 5 bases, leaving 8 bases of the junction unmatched. DNA for the CDR3: TGCGCCAGCAGGCCCATAGCGGGGGGTACCACCGGGGAGCTGTTTTTT. Protein product: CASRPIAGGTTGELFF.

The chain uses TRBV6-5 and TRBJ1-1; 8 nucleotides line up with TRBD1. V lost 4 bases and J lost 3; bases outside the gene matches: 10. Looked up from germline, CDR1 is MNHEY and CDR2 is SVGAGI. This CDR3 is 16 amino acids long. CDR3 residues: CASSFYHTGGDTEAFF. CDR3 nucleotides: TGTGCCAGCAGTTTCTACCACACAGGGGGAGACACTGAAGCTTTCTTT.

The genes are TRBV5-1 and TRBJ1-1; D might be TRBD1 (5 bases). The germline V gene encodes CDR1 SGHRS and CDR2 YFSETQ. This CDR3 has 13 amino acids. V was pared by 5 bases and J by 4 bases, with 12 bases between. The CDR3, as DNA: TGCGCCAGCAGGGCCGGGACTCCCACTGAAGCTTTCTTT. Protein sequence: CASRAGTPTEAFF. The complete variable domain, with remaining parts taken from reference TRBV5-1 and TRBJ1-1, reads KAGVTQTPRYLIKTRGQQVTLSCSPISGHRSVSWYQQTPGQGLQFLFEYFSETQRNKGNFPGRFSGRQFSNSRSEMNVSTLELGDSALYLCASRAGTPTEAFFGQGTRLTVV.

This clone was observed a few times. This sequence joins TRBV4-2 and TRBJ1-2, with TRBD1 as a possible D gene (5 bases). This CDR3 is built from 13 residues. Trimming removed 2 bases from V and 8 bases from J, with 12 bases in between. Germline V gene lookup returns CDR1 LGHNA and CDR2 YNFKEQ. As DNA, the CDR3 is TGTGCCAGCAGCCAATCCGGAGGGGAGGGCTACACCTTC. Its translation: CASSQSGGEGYTF.

The rearrangement joins TRBV19 to TRBJ1-5; 7 bases map to TRBD1. Per germline, CDR1 LNHDA and CDR2 SQIVND (reference sequence). Trimming took 6 bases from V and 2 from J; bases not matched to a gene: 4. This CDR3 contains 14 residues. The CDR3 nucleotides are TGTGCCAGTAGCTACACAGGGGGCAATCAGCCCCAGCATTTT. It is translated as CASSYTGGNQPQHF.

This clone was seen only a few times. In nucleotides, the CDR3 is TGTGCCAGTAGTATAGTCCCGACAGTCTTAGTGAACATTCAGTACTTC. As protein: CASSIVPTVLVNIQYF. V usage is TRBV19 and J usage is TRBJ2-4; possible D gene TRBD1, 5 bases. The CDR3 consists of 16 residues. CDR1 and CDR2 (germline): LNHDA, SQIVND (reference sequence). Trimming left V 1 base short and J 7 bases short, with 17 bases between.

This clone was picked up a small number of times. The genes are TRBV5-1 and TRBJ2-3; 12 bases map to TRBD2. In germline, CDR1 is SGHRS, CDR2 YFSETQ. The CDR3 is 18 residues long. Germline trimming cut 0 bases from V and 1 base from J; bases unmatched to any gene: 6. This chain's CDR3 is CASSLVPSGGAGTDTQYF. CDR3 DNA: TGCGCCAGCAGCTTGGTCCCTAGCGGGGGGGCCGGCACAGATACGCAGTATTTT.

There are a few counts of this clone. The V and J genes are TRBV30 and TRBJ1-4; no definite D call. Trimming shortened V by 2 bases and J by 2 bases, and 6 bases separated the two germline ends. In germline, CDR1 is GTSNPN, CDR2 SVGIG (reference sequence). This CDR3 comprises 13 residues. For the CDR3, the DNA is TGTGCCTGGAGTTCCGGGACTAATGAAAAACTGTTTTTT. Translating it yields CAWSSGTNEKLFF. Based on the CDR3 plus reference TRBV30 and TRBJ1-4, the full variable domain is SQTIHQWPATLVQPVGSPLSLECTVEGTSNPNLYWYRQAAGRGLQLLFYSVGIGQISSEVPQNLSASRPQDRQFILSSKKLLLSDSGFYLCAWSSGTNEKLFFGSGTQLSVL.

CDR3 sequence (DNA): TGTGCCAGCAGCGATGACAGGGATCTATACAATGAGCAGTTCTTC. Translated: CASSDDRDLYNEQFF. V and J are TRBV7-9 and TRBJ2-1; 7 nucleotides line up with TRBD1. CDR3 length: 15 amino acids. CDR1 is SEHNR, CDR2 FQNEAQ, per germline (reference sequence). V gave up 5 bases and J gave up 4 bases; unmatched junction bases: 8.

The rearrangement links TRBV6-5 to TRBJ1-4, with TRBD1 matching 7 bases. J was trimmed by 8 bases and V by 4 bases; bases with no gene match: 7. The germline gives CDR1 MNHEY, CDR2 SVGAGI. The CDR3 has 14 residues. The CDR3 is CASSLTGRVEKLFF. The CDR3 coding sequence is TGTGCCAGCAGTTTGACAGGGCGTGTGGAAAAACTGTTTTTT.

This chain uses TRBV15 with TRBJ2-5; possibly TRBD2 for D (5 bases). Germline V lookup: CDR1 LNHNV, CDR2 YYDKDF (reference sequence). CDR3 length equals 13 residues. V dropped 2 bases and J dropped 5 bases, with 9 bases sitting between them. Here the CDR3 DNA reads TGTGCCACCAGCAGAAGCGGTGGGGAGACCCAGTACTTC. Residues: CATSRSGGETQYF.

The CDR3 DNA is TGTGCCAGCAGCTTAGCCGGGACAGGGGGCGGCTACACCTTC. This gives the protein CASSLAGTGGGYTF. V usage is TRBV7-9 and J usage is TRBJ1-2, with TRBD1 matching over 12 bases. The CDR3 is 14 amino acids. The junction had 1 base not matched to a gene; V was cut back by 0 bases and J by 8 bases. Germline loops: CDR1 SEHNR, CDR2 FQNEAQ (reference sequence).

The chain carries TRBV2 and TRBJ2-5; weak D call: TRBD2 (5 bases). The V and J ends lost 0 bases and 5 bases respectively, with 7 bases between them. Germline V lookup: CDR1 SNHLY, CDR2 FYNNEI. This CDR3 contains 13 residues. CDR3 nucleotides: TGTGCCAGCAGTGAAGCGTCGGGGGAGACCCAGTACTTC. This translates into CASSEASGETQYF.

This clone has a handful of counts. The chain carries TRBV20-1 and TRBJ1-3; D is uncertain. CDR3 length equals 10 residues. The germline V gene has CDR1 DFQATT and CDR2 SNEGSKA (reference sequence). V was trimmed by 5 bases and J by 8 bases, leaving 7 bases between them. CDR3 amino acids: CSALEDTIYF. CDR3 DNA: TGCAGTGCTTTAGAGGACACCATATATTTT.

The chain recombines TRBV7-9 with TRBJ2-3; 10 positions agree with TRBD1. Germline values: CDR1 SEHNR, CDR2 FQNEAQ (reference sequence). The CDR3 is 13 residues long. The CDR3 DNA reads as TGTGCTGATAGGGACAGGGGAACAGATACGCAGTATTTT. Translating gives CADRDRGTDTQYF.

The V gene is TRBV20-1, the J gene TRBJ1-2; D is undetermined. There are 11 residues in the CDR3. Trimming took 5 bases from V and 7 from J, leaving 11 bases between them. Germline V CDR1 and CDR2: DFQATT, SNEGSKA (reference sequence). CDR3: CSAPDGVGYTF. Here the CDR3 DNA reads TGCAGTGCTCCTGACGGGGTTGGCTACACCTTC.

This chain joins TRBV7-2 and TRBJ2-1, with D perhaps matching TRBD1 (7 bases). This CDR3 has 15 residues. Germline V CDR1 and CDR2: SGHTA, FQGNSA. Trimming stripped 5 bases from V and 1 base from J, with 12 bases between. The CDR3 DNA follows: TGTGCCAGCAGCACCAGGGGGGTATCCTACAATGAGCAGTTCTTC. Translating gives CASSTRGVSYNEQFF.

There are a few counts of this clone. The genes are TRBV18 and TRBJ1-2; 7 positions agree with TRBD1. The germline V gene has CDR1 KGHSH and CDR2 LQKENI. J was trimmed by 2 bases and V by 1 base; bases with no gene match: 4. This CDR3 is built from 15 residues. The CDR3 sequence is CASSPRDRANYGYTF. The DNA of the CDR3 is TGTGCCAGCTCACCACGCGACAGGGCCAACTATGGCTACACCTTC.

This clone was counted a few times. The gene calls are TRBV9 and TRBJ2-7, with D hard to call. The CDR3 has 15 amino acids. CDR1 and CDR2 (germline): SGDLS, YYNGEE. Trimming took off 0 bases at V and 1 base at J, with 11 bases between the two ends. The CDR3 DNA follows: TGTGCCAGCAGCGTAGGGAGTGAGTTTTCCTACGAGCAGTACTTC. Translation: CASSVGSEFSYEQYF.

The genes are TRBV30 and TRBJ1-5; tentatively, D is TRBD1 (5 bases). The V end was cut by 0 bases, the J end by 5 bases, with 8 bases between. This CDR3 has 13 amino acids. Germline CDR1 is GTSNPN and CDR2 is SVGIG (reference sequence). The CDR3 region is CAWSVQDDQPQHF. Here the CDR3 DNA reads TGTGCCTGGAGTGTACAGGACGATCAGCCCCAGCATTTT.